The 29 T cell receptor beta chains below all came from one sample that was sequenced in a study of blood T cell repertoires in COVID-19. The data were produced by immunoSEQ multiplex PCR, yet TCRdb's version contains in-frame clones alone and is incomplete. The data show 290,000 or so clones, around 80% seen once. The sample comprised PBMCs or T cells enriched from blood (not recorded which). These receptors originate from a man aged 35-49 years who had been exposed to COVID-19.

Concerning this clone: The DNA is omitted, as the CDR3 cannot be located on it reliably, and the CDR3 follows TCRdb's listing. The CDR3 here is CASSFGEGGYTF. V is TRBV12-3 or TRBV12-4 and J is TRBJ1-2. The CDR3 has 12 amino acids, counting both end residues.

This clone was observed a handful of times. The chain combines TRBV6-1 with TRBJ1-2; D is possibly TRBD1 (6 bases). Trimming removed 1 base from V and 4 bases from J, with 13 bases in between. The CDR3 spans 15 residues. Per germline, CDR1 MNHNS and CDR2 SASEGT. CDR3 coding DNA: TGTGCCAGCAGTGAAGAGGGGGTTTTGGGCTATGGCTACACCTTC. Its translation is CASSEEGVLGYGYTF.

This clone was detected a few times. V is TRBV4-2 and J is TRBJ1-1; 10 bases match TRBD1. J lost 3 bases, V lost 0 bases, and 7 bases had no gene match. Germline-derived CDR1 and CDR2 are LGHNA and YNFKEQ. This CDR3 spans 17 amino acids. CDR3 DNA sequence: TGTGCCAGCAGCCAAGAGACAGGGGGCGTTTTGGACACTGAAGCTTTCTTT. It translates to CASSQETGGVLDTEAFF.

Turning to this clone: At the DNA level, this CDR3 is encoded by other sequences in the same sample as well. V and J are TRBV5-1 and TRBJ2-7, with D possibly being TRBD1 (6 bases). V shed 0 bases and J shed 3 bases, with 7 bases lying between them. The CDR3 runs 13 residues. The germline V gene encodes CDR1 SGHRS and CDR2 YFSETQ. The CDR3 loop reads CASSLGGGYEQYF. The CDR3 DNA reads TGCGCCAGCAGCTTGGGAGGGGGCTACGAGCAGTACTTC. Complete variable domain (other parts from reference TRBV5-1 and TRBJ2-7): KAGVTQTPRYLIKTRGQQVTLSCSPISGHRSVSWYQQTPGQGLQFLFEYFSETQRNKGNFPGRFSGRQFSNSRSEMNVSTLELGDSALYLCASSLGGGYEQYFGPGTRLTVT.

This sequence joins TRBV30 and TRBJ2-3; tentatively, D is TRBD2 (5 bases). This CDR3 has 15 residues. Trimming removed 0 bases from V and 0 bases from J, with 10 bases in between. Germline CDR1 and CDR2: GTSNPN and SVGIG (reference sequence). The CDR3 loop is CAWSVSAASTDTQYF. CDR3 nucleotides: TGTGCCTGGAGTGTCTCAGCGGCTAGCACAGATACGCAGTATTTT.

J is TRBJ2-1 and V is TRBV30; a possible D gene is TRBD2 (5 bases). CDR3 size: 13 residues. V was trimmed by 1 base and J by 6 bases, leaving 10 bases between them. In germline, CDR1 is GTSNPN, CDR2 SVGIG (reference sequence). The CDR3 loop reads CAWSGEILNEQFF. Here the CDR3 DNA reads TGTGCCTGGAGTGGGGAGATTCTCAATGAGCAGTTCTTC. The variable domain in full, with the rest retrieved from reference TRBV30 and TRBJ2-1, is SQTIHQWPATLVQPVGSPLSLECTVEGTSNPNLYWYRQAAGRGLQLLFYSVGIGQISSEVPQNLSASRPQDRQFILSSKKLLLSDSGFYLCAWSGEILNEQFFGPGTRLTVL.

The chain recombines TRBV3-1 (or the pseudogene TRBV3-2) with TRBJ1-2; D gene uncertain. The germline CDR1 and CDR2 sequences are LGHDT and YNNKEL (reference sequence). V lost 4 bases to trimming and J lost 8 bases, with 11 bases between them. The CDR3 totals 12 residues. Written as DNA, the CDR3 is TGTGCCAGCAGCCTCTACCCGGGGGGCTACACCTTC. Its translation is CASSLYPGGYTF.

The rearrangement uses TRBV6-4 and TRBJ1-5; the D gene is possibly TRBD1 (6 bases). The V and J ends lost 6 bases and 4 bases respectively, with 10 bases between them. CDR3 length: 13 amino acids. CDR1 is MRHNA and CDR2 is SNTAGT in the germline V gene. Written as DNA, the CDR3 is TGTGCCAGCAGCCCCCAGGGGAATCAGCCCCAGCATTTT. This codes for CASSPQGNQPQHF.

The chain carries TRBV6-5 and TRBJ1-5, with 7 bases lining up with TRBD1. CDR1 is MNHEY, CDR2 SVGAGI, per germline. The CDR3 totals 14 residues. The V segment lost 2 bases and the J segment 6 bases; nucleotides outside the gene matches: 4. CDR3 loop: CASSYRPGGQPQHF. DNA for the CDR3: TGTGCCAGCAGTTACCGGCCAGGGGGTCAGCCCCAGCATTTT.

The rearrangement uses TRBV11-3 and TRBJ2-3; TRBD2 agrees at 11 bases. This CDR3 has 18 amino acids. The germline V gene has CDR1 SGHNT and CDR2 YENEEA. Trimming cost V 3 bases and J 0 bases; bases outside gene matches: 8. The CDR3 DNA reads TGTGCCAGCAGCTTTACCCTAGCGGGAGGTCTAAGCACAGATACGCAGTATTTT. This encodes CASSFTLAGGLSTDTQYF.

The chain is built from TRBV20-1 and TRBJ2-5; perhaps TRBD2 as D (5 bases). CDR1 and CDR2 from the germline V gene are DFQATT and SNEGSKA (reference sequence). The CDR3 has 10 amino acids. The ends were cut back, 4 bases at V and 7 bases at J, with 7 bases in the middle. CDR3 DNA: TGCAGTGCTATGAGCGGGACCCAGTACTTC. It translates to CSAMSGTQYF.

The V and J genes are TRBV19 and TRBJ2-1; possibly TRBD2 for D (5 bases). From germline, CDR1 is LNHDA and CDR2 SQIVND (reference sequence). The germline V and J ends were trimmed by 8 bases and 10 bases, with 18 bases remaining between them. The CDR3 is 13 amino acids. The CDR3 region is CASQVTGSAEQFF. The CDR3 nucleotides are TGTGCCAGTCAGGTGACCGGTAGCGCAGAGCAGTTCTTC.

The rearrangement uses TRBV19 and TRBJ1-6; 7 bases fit TRBD1. This CDR3 comprises 18 residues. The junction had 21 bases not matched to a gene; V was cut back by 7 bases and J by 9 bases. Germline CDR1 LNHDA, CDR2 SQIVND (reference sequence). The CDR3 sequence is CASKGLGEGAVWLSPLHF. The CDR3 coding sequence is TGTGCCAGTAAAGGATTGGGCGAGGGGGCGGTTTGGCTTTCACCCCTCCACTTT.

The V and J genes are TRBV4-2 and TRBJ1-4; no clear D. Germline loops: CDR1 LGHNA, CDR2 YNFKEQ. CDR3 length: 14 amino acids. Trimming shortened V by 0 bases and J by 8 bases, and 10 bases separated the two germline ends. The CDR3 here is CASSQEFSPEKLFF. Written as DNA, the CDR3 is TGTGCCAGCAGCCAAGAATTTAGCCCCGAAAAACTGTTTTTT.

The CDR3 sequence: CASSYLAGPQETQYF. DNA of the CDR3: TGCGCCAGCAGCTACTTAGCGGGACCTCAAGAGACCCAGTACTTC. V gene TRBV5-1 combines with J gene TRBJ2-5, with 8 nucleotides matching TRBD2. J was trimmed by 2 bases and V by 3 bases; bases with no gene match: 6. Germline V CDR1 and CDR2: SGHRS, YFSETQ. The CDR3 length is 15 residues.

J is TRBJ2-1 and V is TRBV11-3; 9 positions agree with TRBD1. The CDR3 is made up of 19 amino acids. V shed 1 base and J 8 bases; nucleotides not matched to a gene: 18. CDR1 SGHNT and CDR2 YENEEA come from the germline V gene. Written as DNA, the CDR3 is TGTGCCAGCAGCTTAGGGACAGGGGACGTAGCGGGTTGGGTTGATGAGCAGTTCTTC. Residues: CASSLGTGDVAGWVDEQFF.

V gene TRBV25-1 combines with J gene TRBJ1-1; D gene unclear. Between the trimmed V and J ends, which lost 4 bases and 10 bases, there was a span of 10 bases. CDR3 size: 11 residues. CDR1 and CDR2 (germline): MGHDK, SYGVNS. The CDR3 DNA reads TGTGCCAGCAGTGTCGACCGGAGAGCTTTCTTT. Amino acids: CASSVDRRAFF.

The chain is built from TRBV2 and TRBJ1-5; tentative D call: TRBD1 (5 bases). Germline lookup yields CDR1 SNHLY and CDR2 FYNNEI. The CDR3 is 14 residues long. The V end was cut by 6 bases, the J end by 1 base, with 10 bases between. CDR3 sequence reads: CASRQTESNQPQHF. As DNA, the CDR3 is TGTGCCAGCAGACAGACAGAGAGCAATCAGCCCCAGCATTTT.

The V and J genes are TRBV5-1 and TRBJ1-1; 9 bases are a match to TRBD1. With V trimmed by 4 bases and J by 4 bases, 8 bases remained unmatched. Germline CDR1 and CDR2: SGHRS and YFSETQ. The CDR3 loop spans 15 amino acids. CDR3 residues: CASSMEPGQGTEAFF. DNA of the CDR3: TGCGCCAGCAGCATGGAACCGGGACAGGGCACTGAAGCTTTCTTT.

The chain has TRBV5-6 and TRBJ1-5; D might be TRBD1 (6 bases). Trimming left V 4 bases short and J 10 bases short, with 18 bases between. This CDR3 comprises 14 residues. Per the germline V gene, CDR1 is SGHDT and CDR2 is YYEEEE. This chain's CDR3 is CASSAAGAQTPQHF. CDR3 coding DNA: TGTGCCAGCAGCGCGGCAGGGGCCCAAACACCCCAGCATTTT.

In the case of this clone: Other nucleotide sequences in the sample specify the same CDR3. The gene calls are TRBV12-3 or TRBV12-4 and TRBJ2-1, with D possibly TRBD2 on 5 matching bases. The germline V and J ends were trimmed by 1 base and 7 bases, with 5 bases remaining between them. The length of the CDR3 is 12 residues. The CDR3 loop is CASSLGGNEQFF. The CDR3 coding sequence is TGTGCCAGCAGTTTAGGAGGGAATGAGCAGTTCTTC.

The chain is built from TRBV6-5 and TRBJ2-5, with TRBD1 matching over 7 bases. The CDR3 covers 12 residues. CDR1 is MNHEY, CDR2 SVGAGI, per germline. With V trimmed by 8 bases and J by 3 bases, 3 bases remained unmatched. This CDR3 reads CASGTVKETQYF. As DNA, the CDR3 is TGTGCCAGCGGGACAGTAAAAGAGACCCAGTACTTC.

This clone was counted once. The chain links TRBV2 to TRBJ1-2, with D perhaps TRBD1 (6 bases). CDR3 size: 14 residues. V was pared by 6 bases and J by 4 bases, with 15 bases between. Germline CDR1 SNHLY, CDR2 FYNNEI. The CDR3 is CASSDRRNSYGYTF. The CDR3 DNA is TGTGCCAGCAGCGACAGGAGGAACAGCTATGGCTACACCTTC.

The chain joins TRBV25-1 to TRBJ1-2, with TRBD1 matching over 7 bases. V was clipped by 3 bases and J by 2 bases; unmatched bases: 3. The CDR3 has 14 amino acids. Germline V gene sequence: CDR1 MGHDK, CDR2 SYGVNS. The CDR3 sequence: CASSDPGQNYGYTF. Here the CDR3 DNA reads TGTGCCAGCAGTGATCCGGGACAGAACTATGGCTACACCTTC.

The V and J genes are TRBV5-1 and TRBJ1-4, with D tentatively TRBD1 (5 bases). The CDR3 sequence is 14 residues long. Germline CDR1 and CDR2: SGHRS and YFSETQ. V was clipped by 1 base and J by 7 bases, with 11 bases between them. CDR3 protein: CASSLKQGVEKLFF. In DNA, the CDR3 is TGCGCCAGCAGCTTGAAACAAGGGGTTGAAAAACTGTTTTTT.

V gene TRBV6-1 combines with J gene TRBJ1-1; no reliable D call. Looked up from germline, CDR1 is MNHNS and CDR2 is SASEGT. V lost 3 bases and J 5 bases, leaving 10 bases between the germline ends. The CDR3 runs 13 residues. The CDR3 loop is CASSEAARTEAFF. The CDR3 DNA follows: TGTGCCAGCAGTGAGGCGGCGCGGACTGAAGCTTTCTTT.

The rearrangement joins TRBV4-2 to TRBJ2-3; TRBD1 matches at 9 bases. CDR1 and CDR2 (germline): LGHNA, YNFKEQ. With 4 bases clipped from V and 1 base from J, the junction kept 6 bases outside the gene matches. CDR3 size: 16 residues. The DNA of the CDR3 is TGTGCCAGCAGCCTCAGGACAGGGGTCGGCACAGATACGCAGTATTTT. Amino acids: CASSLRTGVGTDTQYF.

The genes are TRBV3-1 (or the pseudogene TRBV3-2) and TRBJ2-7, with a weak D call TRBD1 (6 bases). Trimming shortened V by 3 bases and J by 2 bases, and 14 bases separated the two germline ends. The CDR3 contains 15 residues. Germline CDR1 LGHDT, CDR2 YNNKEL (reference sequence). The CDR3 DNA reads TGTGCCAGCAGCCAGTACCGGGACATCGCCTACGAGCAGTACTTC. It encodes CASSQYRDIAYEQYF.

The J gene is TRBJ1-4, the V gene TRBV19, with D possibly matching TRBD1 (6 bases). This CDR3 contains 13 residues. V was trimmed by 10 bases and J by 4 bases, leaving 13 bases between them. Germline CDR1 is LNHDA and CDR2 is SQIVND (reference sequence). In DNA, the CDR3 is TGTGCCACCACAGGGCTCAATAATGAAAAACTGTTTTTT. This encodes CATTGLNNEKLFF.